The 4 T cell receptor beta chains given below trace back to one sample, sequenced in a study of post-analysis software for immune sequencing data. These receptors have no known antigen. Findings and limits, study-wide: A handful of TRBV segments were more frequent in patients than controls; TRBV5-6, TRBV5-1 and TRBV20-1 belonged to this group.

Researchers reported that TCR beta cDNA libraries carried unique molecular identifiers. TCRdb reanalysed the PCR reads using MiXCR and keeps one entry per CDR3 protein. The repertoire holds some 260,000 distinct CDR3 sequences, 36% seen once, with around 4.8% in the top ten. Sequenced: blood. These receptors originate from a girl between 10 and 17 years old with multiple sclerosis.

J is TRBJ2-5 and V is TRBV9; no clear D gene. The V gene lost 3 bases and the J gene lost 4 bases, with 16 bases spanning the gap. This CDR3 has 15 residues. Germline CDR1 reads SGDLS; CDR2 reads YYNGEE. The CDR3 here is CASSATHVRRETQYF. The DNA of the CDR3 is TGTGCCAGCAGCGCGACTCACGTCCGACGAGAGACCCAGTACTTC.

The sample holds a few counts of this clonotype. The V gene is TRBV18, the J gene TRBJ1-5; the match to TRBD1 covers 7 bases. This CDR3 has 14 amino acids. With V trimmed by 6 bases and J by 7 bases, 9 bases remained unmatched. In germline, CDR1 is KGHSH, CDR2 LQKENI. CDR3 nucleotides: TGTGCCAGCTCCATCAGGGGGACGGGGCAGCCCCAGCATTTT. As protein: CASSIRGTGQPQHF.

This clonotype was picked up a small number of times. The DNA of the CDR3 is TGTGCCAGCAGCTTTGGACATCTTAACACTGAAGCTTTCTTT. Amino acid sequence: CASSFGHLNTEAFF. The chain has TRBV7-2 and TRBJ1-1, with D possibly being TRBD1 (5 bases). Germline CDR1 SGHTA, CDR2 FQGNSA. With 3 bases removed from V and 2 bases from J, the gap between germline ends came to 10 bases. The CDR3 has 14 residues.

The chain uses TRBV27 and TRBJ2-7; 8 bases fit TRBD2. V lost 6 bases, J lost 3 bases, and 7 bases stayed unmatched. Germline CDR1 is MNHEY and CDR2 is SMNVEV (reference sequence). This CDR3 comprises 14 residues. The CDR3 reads CASSPRGGVYEQYF. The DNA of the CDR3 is TGTGCCAGCAGCCCCCGGGGGGGGGTCTACGAGCAGTACTTC.